The 12 T cell receptor beta chains given below trace back to one sample, sequenced in a study of T cell repertoires in cytomegalovirus infection. Their target antigens are unknown. TCRdb called the reads again in MiXCR, with one record for every CDR3 protein. This sample has 370,000 or so distinct CDR3 sequences, with nearly 35% found just once. The sample consisted of cultured PBMCs, taken from culture after CMV antigen stimulation. The receptors shown here come from a human donor in good health (CMV status not recorded). Some clones in this sample may be carry-over from other donors' samples.

This sequence joins TRBV7-9 and TRBJ1-2, with D unresolved. Germline CDR1 is SEHNR and CDR2 is FQNEAQ (reference sequence). The CDR3 loop spans 14 amino acids. The V gene lost 10 bases and the J gene lost 1 base, with 16 bases spanning the gap. CDR3 sequence (DNA): TGTGCCATCCCAAAATCGCCTCGTAACTATGGCTACACCTTC. This gives the protein CAIPKSPRNYGYTF.

This rearrangement joins TRBV27 to TRBJ1-1; D unclear. The CDR3 has 15 residues. Germline values: CDR1 MNHEY, CDR2 SMNVEV (reference sequence). Trimming cost V 5 bases and J 0 bases, with 13 bases left between them. In DNA, the CDR3 is TGTGCCAGCAGTCCCACGGAAGTTATGAACACTGAAGCTTTCTTT. This codes for CASSPTEVMNTEAFF.

V and J are TRBV5-1 and TRBJ2-1; no definite D call. The length of the CDR3 is 13 residues. Per the germline V gene, CDR1 is SGHRS and CDR2 is YFSETQ. The V end lost 7 bases, the J end lost 6 bases, and 14 bases lay between the germline ends. CDR3 protein: CASGTLGVNEQFF. The CDR3 DNA is TGCGCCAGCGGAACCCTAGGAGTCAATGAGCAGTTCTTC.

The chain employs TRBV30 and TRBJ2-7, with D unresolved. Trimming pared 0 bases from V and 3 bases from J, leaving 9 bases between. Germline lookup yields CDR1 GTSNPN and CDR2 SVGIG (reference sequence). The CDR3 sequence is 13 residues long. The chain's CDR3 is CAWSVRSFYEQYF. CDR3 bases: TGTGCCTGGAGTGTAAGGTCATTCTACGAGCAGTACTTC.

This clonotype occurred a few times. V gene TRBV7-2 combines with J gene TRBJ1-5; D is uncertain. CDR3 length equals 14 residues. The V gene's germline CDR1 is SGHTA and CDR2 FQGNSA. The V end lost 3 bases, the J end lost 0 bases, and 6 bases lay between the germline ends. The DNA for the CDR3 is TGTGCCAGCAGCTTCGGGCGTAGCAATCAGCCCCAGCATTTT. Translating it yields CASSFGRSNQPQHF.

This clonotype was seen a few times. The chain is built from TRBV12-3 or TRBV12-4 and TRBJ1-1, with D tentatively TRBD1 (5 bases). The CDR3 is 15 residues long. V was pared by 5 bases and J by 1 base, with 14 bases between. As DNA, the CDR3 is TGTGCCAGCAGTCCTACCCCCCAGGGGAACACTGAAGCTTTCTTT. Protein: CASSPTPQGNTEAFF.

This clonotype was seen ten or more times. The chain uses TRBV29-1 and TRBJ2-3, with 8 nucleotides matching TRBD2. The V and J ends lost 5 bases and 1 base, in that order; junction bases with no gene match: 5. This CDR3 has 14 amino acids. Looked up from germline, CDR1 is SQVTM and CDR2 is ANQGSEA. CDR3 bases: TGCAGCGTTCCCCGGGGGGGTGGCACAGATACGCAGTATTTT. Its translation is CSVPRGGGTDTQYF.

Only a few counts were recorded for this clonotype. The chain combines TRBV19 with TRBJ2-1, with 7 nucleotides matching TRBD1. Unmatched junction bases numbered 13, after V lost 6 bases and J lost 8 bases. CDR1 and CDR2 from the germline V gene are LNHDA and SQIVND (reference sequence). The CDR3 has 15 residues. CDR3 sequence reads: CASSPTGAPSDEQFF. The CDR3 coding sequence is TGTGCCAGTAGCCCTACAGGGGCCCCCAGTGATGAGCAGTTCTTC.

The chain uses TRBV5-6 and TRBJ2-1; TRBD2 agrees at 7 bases. The CDR3 is 17 residues long. Germline V lookup: CDR1 SGHDT, CDR2 YYEEEE. V was pared by 1 base and J by 5 bases, with 12 bases of the junction left unmatched. DNA for the CDR3: TGTGCCAGCAGCTTGTATCTGAGCGGGGCCACTAACAATGAGCAGTTCTTC. Translated: CASSLYLSGATNNEQFF.

This clonotype was observed once. This sequence joins TRBV20-1 and TRBJ2-7; D possibly uses TRBD1 or TRBD2 (5 bases each). The CDR3 has 12 residues. Germline lookup yields CDR1 DFQATT and CDR2 SNEGSKA (reference sequence). The CDR3 DNA follows: TGCAGCACTAGGGGCAGGACCTACGAGCAGTACTTC. It yields the protein CSTRGRTYEQYF.

The rearrangement links TRBV25-1 to TRBJ2-1; 9 nucleotides agree with TRBD2. J gave up 4 bases and V 5 bases, and 9 bases lay outside the gene matches. Germline V gives CDR1 MGHDK, CDR2 SYGVNS. The CDR3 loop spans 16 amino acids. The CDR3 protein is CASSFGPSGKYNEQFF. The CDR3 DNA reads TGTGCCAGCAGTTTTGGGCCTAGCGGGAAATACAATGAGCAGTTCTTC. Based on the CDR3 plus reference TRBV25-1 and TRBJ2-1, the full variable domain is EADIYQTPRYLVIGTGKKITLECSQTMGHDKMYWYQQDPGMELHLIHYSYGVNSTEKGDLSSESTVSRIRTEHFPLTLESARPSHTSQYLCASSFGPSGKYNEQFFGPGTRLTVL.

In its sample, this clonotype was seen a few times. The chain uses TRBV7-2 and TRBJ2-3; D is undetermined. Germline lookup yields CDR1 SGHTA and CDR2 FQGNSA. The CDR3 totals 14 residues. V gave up 5 bases and J gave up 2 bases, with 11 bases separating them. As DNA, the CDR3 is TGTGCCAGCAGCCAGAGGAGAACCACAGATACGCAGTATTTT. This gives the protein CASSQRRTTDTQYF.